This T cell receptor (beta chain) came from a study of blood T cell repertoires in COVID-19 (dated by TCRdb to about 2020). Turning to the overall study: Samples covering the acute and convalescent phases of COVID-19 were provided by collaborators in the United States, Italy and Spain. The prospective study material was composed of cDNA or gDNA derived from T cells, B-cell-depleted T cells, or PBMCs. The samples were drawn from the first 160 participants of the ongoing ImmuneRACE study and from about 1,200 subjects provided by 6 global collaborators. Deeply sampled blood TCRbeta repertoires from subjects exposed to, actively infected with, or recovered from COVID-19 were included in the dataset. Where HLA class I and class II types were available, the types were taken from metadata supplied by the sample provider, not from assay-based typing. A de-identified subject ID, COVID-19 status, age in years and sex were almost always included in the sample metadata. The repertoires were released in a freely available public database intended as a resource for research on the immune response to SARS-CoV-2.

The full study reports these points: The amount of clinical and demographic metadata varied by source and participant and was provided uncurated.

Each collaborating institution followed its own protocols to collect whole blood in K2EDTA tubes. For TCRbeta analysis, collaborators shipped samples in one of three forms: frozen whole blood, isolated PBMCs, or DNA extracted from either of those sample types. TCRbeta CDR3 regions were amplified from genomic DNA using the immunoSEQ Assay, a bias-controlled multiplex PCR. On the study's bioinformatics: The number of nucleated cells in each sample was estimated from the amplification of reference gene primers within the assay. To quantify the absolute abundance of each unique TCRbeta CDR3 rearrangement, sequence reads were collapsed and filtered. Productive Simpson clonality was computed per sample as the square root of Simpson's diversity index over productive rearrangements. TCRdb retrieved this table from immuneACCESS and kept in-frame rearrangements only. Not all clones are present; in checked studies, unresolved V genes account for under half, and no reason is known for the remainder. Clone size and the V and J calls come from that table; the DNA yielded D and trimming. The table for this sample lists under 200,000 clones; approximately 83% of them were counted only once. The ten largest clonotypes hold 1.5% of the sample.

Points on this clone: The antigen it recognizes is unknown. The sample holds no much larger clone one base away, and base qualities are not on file.

This TCR derives from a human donor in a cohort sampled during active COVID-19. The source material was peripheral blood.

The bases read TGTGCCAGCAGCCCTACAGGGGGGTATGGCTACACCTTC. This is translated as CASSPTGGYGYTF. Recombination joined TRBV3-1 (or the pseudogene TRBV3-2) with TRBJ1-2, and 8 junction bases match TRBD1. CDR1 and CDR2 are read off the germline V gene (reference sequence) as LGHDT and YNNKEL. Here V drops 4 bases and J drops 5 bases, and the junction holds 3 bases not matched to any gene. From the cysteine through the phenylalanine, the CDR3 covers 13 amino acids. Kept here is only the CDR3 DNA, which spans 39 bases and is read in frame from base 1.